The source of this TCR beta chain is a study of blood T cell repertoires in COVID-19. Across the whole study: The United States, Italy and Spain were the sources of the acute and convalescent COVID-19 samples. Sources were T cells, B-cell-depleted T cells, or PBMCs; the material itself was cDNA or gDNA.

TCRdb keeps only in-frame clones here, not all; method: immunoSEQ multiplex PCR. Seen here are hundreds of thousands of clones, approximately 86% observed once, and the top ten hold 2% to 2.5%. CDR3 size: 14 residues. CDR1 and CDR2 from the germline V gene are WNHNN and SYGVQD (reference sequence). Trimming stripped 6 bases from V and 0 bases from J, with 10 bases between. The rearrangement links TRBV10-1 to TRBJ2-3, with D hard to call. The source is a woman younger than 45 who had recovered from COVID-19. Sample: peripheral blood. In DNA form, the CDR3 reads TGCGCCAGCAGCCCCGCGAAGAGCACAGATACGCAGTATTTT. This encodes CASSPAKSTDTQYF.